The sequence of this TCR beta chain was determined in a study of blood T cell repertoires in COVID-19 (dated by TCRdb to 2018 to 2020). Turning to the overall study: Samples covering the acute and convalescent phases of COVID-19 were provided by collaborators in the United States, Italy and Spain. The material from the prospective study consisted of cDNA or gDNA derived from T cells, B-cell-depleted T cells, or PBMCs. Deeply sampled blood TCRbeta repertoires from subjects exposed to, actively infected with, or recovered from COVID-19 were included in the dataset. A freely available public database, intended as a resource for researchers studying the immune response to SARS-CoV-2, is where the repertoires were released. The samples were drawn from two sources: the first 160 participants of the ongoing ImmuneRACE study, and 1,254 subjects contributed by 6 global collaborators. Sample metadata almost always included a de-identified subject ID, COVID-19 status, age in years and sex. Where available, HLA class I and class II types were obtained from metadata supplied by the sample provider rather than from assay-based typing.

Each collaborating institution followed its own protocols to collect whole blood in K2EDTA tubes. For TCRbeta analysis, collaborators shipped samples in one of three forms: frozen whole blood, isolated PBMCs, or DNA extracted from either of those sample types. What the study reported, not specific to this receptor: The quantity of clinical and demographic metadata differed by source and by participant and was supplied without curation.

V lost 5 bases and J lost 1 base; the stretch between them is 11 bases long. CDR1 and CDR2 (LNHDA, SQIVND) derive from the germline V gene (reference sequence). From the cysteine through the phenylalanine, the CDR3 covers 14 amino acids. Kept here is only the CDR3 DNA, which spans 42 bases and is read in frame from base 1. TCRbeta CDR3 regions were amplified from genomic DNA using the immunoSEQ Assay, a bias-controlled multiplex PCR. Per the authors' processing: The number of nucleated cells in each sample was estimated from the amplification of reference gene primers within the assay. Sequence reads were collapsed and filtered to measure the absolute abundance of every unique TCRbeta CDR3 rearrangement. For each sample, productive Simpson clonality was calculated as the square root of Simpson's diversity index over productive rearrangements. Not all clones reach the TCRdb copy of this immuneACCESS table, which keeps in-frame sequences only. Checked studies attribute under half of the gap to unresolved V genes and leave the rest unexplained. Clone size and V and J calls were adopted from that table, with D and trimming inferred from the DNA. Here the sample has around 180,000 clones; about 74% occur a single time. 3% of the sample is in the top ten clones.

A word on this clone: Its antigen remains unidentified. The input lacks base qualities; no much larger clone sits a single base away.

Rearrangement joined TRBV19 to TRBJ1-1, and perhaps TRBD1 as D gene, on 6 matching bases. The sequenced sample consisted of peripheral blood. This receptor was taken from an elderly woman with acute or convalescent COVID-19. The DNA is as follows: TGTGCCAGTAGTCCTCAGGGGAGGAACACTGAAGCTTTCTTT. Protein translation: CASSPQGRNTEAFF.